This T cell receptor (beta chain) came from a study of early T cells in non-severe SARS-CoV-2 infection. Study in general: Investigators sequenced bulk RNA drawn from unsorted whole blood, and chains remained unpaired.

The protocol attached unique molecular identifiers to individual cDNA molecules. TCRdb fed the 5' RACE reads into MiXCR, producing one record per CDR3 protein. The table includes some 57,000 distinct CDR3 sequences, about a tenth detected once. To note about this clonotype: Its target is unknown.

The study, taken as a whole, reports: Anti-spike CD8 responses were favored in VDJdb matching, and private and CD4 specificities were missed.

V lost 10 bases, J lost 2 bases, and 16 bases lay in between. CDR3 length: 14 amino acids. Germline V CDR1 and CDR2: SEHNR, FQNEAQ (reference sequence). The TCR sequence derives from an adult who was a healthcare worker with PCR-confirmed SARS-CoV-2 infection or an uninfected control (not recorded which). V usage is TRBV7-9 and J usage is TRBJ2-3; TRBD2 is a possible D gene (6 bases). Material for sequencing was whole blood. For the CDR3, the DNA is TGTGCCATCCCAAGGGCGGGGATCACAGATACGCAGTATTTT. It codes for CAIPRAGITDTQYF. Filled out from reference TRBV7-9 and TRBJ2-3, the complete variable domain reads DTGVSQNPRHKITKRGQNVTFRCDPISEHNRLYWYRQTLGQGPEFLTYFQNEAQLEKSRLLSDRFSAERPKGSFSTLEIQRTEQGDSAMYLCAIPRAGITDTQYFGPGTRLTVL.